These T cell receptor beta chains were read from a single sample in a study of brain T cells in children with intractable seizures. This table comes from immunoSEQ multiplex PCR, and its TCRdb copy is limited to in-frame clones, with some not included. The data hold 340,000 or so clones, with 93% observed a single time. Specimen: peripheral blood, collected roughly 5 months after surgery. The receptors originated from a boy under two years old with tuberous sclerosis and intractable seizures. The CDR3 runs from the conserved cysteine through the conserved F or W. Fields, in order: CDR3 protein, CDR3 DNA, V gene, clone size, D gene, J gene. D genes are given only for firm matches. The size entry is marked missing in some rows and otherwise reads once, few, many or a size class.

CASSFASGEETQYF TGCGCCAGCAGCTTTGCTAGCGGGGAAGAGACCCAGTACTTC TRBV5-1 - TRBD2 TRBJ2-5
CASSVTREGGRQPQHF TGTGCCAGCAGCGTAACGCGGGAGGGAGGTAGGCAGCCCCAGCATTTT TRBV2 - - TRBJ1-5
CASSYIRTEGGNTEAFF TGTGCCAGCAGCTATATTCGGACAGAGGGGGGTAACACTGAAGCTTTCTTT TRBV27 - - TRBJ1-1
CASGLAGGVNNEQFF TGTGCTAGTGGTTTGGCGGGGGGCGTAAACAATGAGCAGTTCTTC TRBV12-5 - - TRBJ2-1
CASSQVGNTEAFF TGTGCCAGCAGCCAAGTCGGGAACACTGAAGCTTTCTTT TRBV14 - - TRBJ1-1
CASSLTPDRSTGELFF TGTGCCAGCAGCCTGACTCCGGACAGGTCCACCGGGGAGCTGTTTTTT TRBV7-3 - TRBD1 TRBJ2-2
CASSIGAASYNEQFF TGTGCCAGTAGTATTGGGGCGGCCTCCTACAATGAGCAGTTCTTC TRBV19 - - TRBJ2-1
CASSVPPGAGANVLTF TGTGCCAGCAGCGTCCCCCCGGGCGCTGGGGCCAACGTCCTGACTTTC TRBV9 - - TRBJ2-6
CSASDAGGPRETQYF TGCAGTGCTAGTGATGCGGGGGGGCCAAGAGAGACCCAGTACTTC TRBV20-1 - TRBD2 TRBJ2-5
CASSYRNEQFF TGTGCCAGCAGTTATCGCAATGAGCAGTTCTTC TRBV6-6 - - TRBJ2-1
CASSTGTDYEQYF TGTGCCAGCAGCACCGGGACAGACTACGAGCAGTACTTC TRBV9 few TRBD1 TRBJ2-7
CASSIQETGYEKLFF TGTGCCAGTAGTATTCAGGAGACAGGGTATGAAAAACTGTTTTTT TRBV19 - TRBD1 TRBJ1-4
CASSFPGQSSYEQYF TGTGCCAGCAGCTTTCCGGGACAGAGCTCCTACGAGCAGTACTTC TRBV3-1/TRBV3-2 - TRBD1 TRBJ2-7
CASSLRSSGTEAFF TGTGCCAGCAGCTTAAGGTCTTCTGGAACTGAAGCTTTCTTT TRBV7-9 - - TRBJ1-1
CASSATGMSGDEQYF TGTGCCAGCAGCGCGACAGGTATGAGTGGTGATGAGCAGTACTTC TRBV6-5 - - TRBJ2-7
CASSIGWPYEQYF TGTGCCAGTAGTATTGGTTGGCCCTACGAGCAGTACTTC TRBV19 once - TRBJ2-7
CATSAPSGIYNEQFF TGTGCCACCAGTGCCCCTAGCGGGATTTACAATGAGCAGTTCTTC TRBV24-1 - TRBD2 TRBJ2-1
CAWSKGQGFEQYF TGTGCCTGGAGTAAAGGACAGGGTTTCGAGCAGTACTTC TRBV30 - TRBD1 TRBJ2-7
CASSLGRFRDEQFF TGTGCCAGCAGCTTGGGACGGTTTAGAGATGAGCAGTTCTTC TRBV9 - - TRBJ2-1
CASSAWTGTAYEQYF TGTGCCAGCAGTGCATGGACCGGGACAGCCTACGAGCAGTACTTC TRBV6-6 - TRBD1 TRBJ2-7
CASSFFRAYSYEQYF TGTGCCAGCAGCTTCTTCAGGGCATACTCCTACGAGCAGTACTTC TRBV5-5 few - TRBJ2-7
CATSDLGPLEGGELFF TGTGCCACCAGTGATCTAGGTCCCTTGGAAGGCGGGGAGCTGTTTTTT TRBV24-1 - - TRBJ2-2
CASSGDLPEQYF TGTGCCAGCAGTGGAGACCTCCCCGAGCAGTACTTC TRBV2 few - TRBJ2-7
CATSRVMPSEQYF TGTGCCACCAGCAGAGTGATGCCGTCCGAGCAGTACTTC TRBV15 - - TRBJ2-7
CASSTGISNQPQHF TGTGCCAGCTCGACAGGGATAAGCAATCAGCCCCAGCATTTT TRBV28 - TRBD1 TRBJ1-5
CASGTATFSYEQYF TGTGCCAGCGGGACAGCTACCTTCTCCTACGAGCAGTACTTC TRBV28 - TRBD1 TRBJ2-7
CASSLARGVTEVGAFF TGTGCCAGCAGCTTAGCGCGAGGGGTGACAGAGGTAGGAGCTTTCTTT TRBV7-9 - - TRBJ1-1
CASSGEGIKSQPQHF TGTGCCAGCAGTGGTGAGGGAATTAAGAGTCAGCCCCAGCATTTT TRBV6-4 - - TRBJ1-5
CASSFTWTSTDTQYF TGCGCCAGCAGTTTTACTTGGACTAGCACAGATACGCAGTATTTT TRBV5-1 - - TRBJ2-3
CASSHHTEAFF TGTGCCAGCAGCCATCACACTGAAGCTTTCTTT TRBV14 - - TRBJ1-1
CASSRWVGEYSNQPQHF TGTGCCAGCAGCCGGTGGGTAGGGGAATATAGCAATCAGCCCCAGCATTTT TRBV5-8 few - TRBJ1-5
CASSAGPGSAFQLEQFF TGTGCCAGCAGCGCCGGACCGGGCTCCGCCTTCCAACTTGAGCAGTTCTTC TRBV5-6 - - TRBJ2-1